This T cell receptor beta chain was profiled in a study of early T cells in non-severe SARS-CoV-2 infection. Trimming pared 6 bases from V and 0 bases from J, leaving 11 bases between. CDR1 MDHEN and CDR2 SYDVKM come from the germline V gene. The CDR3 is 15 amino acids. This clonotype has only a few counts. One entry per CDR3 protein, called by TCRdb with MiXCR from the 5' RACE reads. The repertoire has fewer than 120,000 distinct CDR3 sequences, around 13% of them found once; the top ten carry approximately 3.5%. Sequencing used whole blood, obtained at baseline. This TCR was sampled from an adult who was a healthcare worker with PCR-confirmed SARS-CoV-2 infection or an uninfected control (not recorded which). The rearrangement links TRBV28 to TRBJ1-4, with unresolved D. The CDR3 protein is CASRRIPATNEKLFF. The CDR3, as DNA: TGTGCCAGCAGAAGAATCCCTGCAACTAATGAAAAACTGTTTTTT.